The rows below give T cell receptor beta chains drawn from one sample of a study of CXCR3-negative and CXCR3-positive naive CD8 T cells. From its re-call of the 5' RACE reads, TCRdb lists each CDR3 protein once, without DNA. Its listing shows thousands of distinct CDR3 sequences. Sequencing was carried out using naive CXCR3+ CD8+ T cells from blood. The receptor source for this set is a human donor in good health. Some clones in this sample may be carry-over from other donors' samples. Each CDR3 is given with its conserved first and last residue. Clone size is not always given. Where it is, it says once, few, many or a class for expanded clones.

CDR3 | length | size | J | V
CASSPFVGGYTF | 12 | NA | TRBJ1-2 | TRBV21-1
CSVEPIAKNIQYF | 13 | NA | TRBJ2-4 | TRBV29-1
CSAGTSGYNEQFF | 13 | medium-sized | TRBJ2-1 | TRBV29-1
CRVDGADEQFF | 11 | NA | TRBJ2-1 | TRBV29-1
CASKSGQGAWDTQYF | 15 | medium-sized | TRBJ2-3 | TRBV2
CASSRDTAHTGELFF | 15 | medium-sized | TRBJ2-2 | TRBV19
CASGPDSASYNEQFF | 15 | medium-sized | TRBJ2-1 | TRBV12-5
CSVEGLGMNTEAFF | 14 | NA | TRBJ1-1 | TRBV29-1
CSVVFREAYNEQFF | 14 | NA | TRBJ2-1 | TRBV29-1
CASSQSNGEQFF | 12 | medium-sized | TRBJ2-1 | TRBV16
CATQRAGGNYGYTF | 14 | NA | TRBJ1-2 | TRBV12-3/TRBV12-4
CASSLGPADTGELFF | 15 | NA | TRBJ2-2 | TRBV12-3/TRBV12-4
CASSYAGTGTGELFF | 15 | NA | TRBJ2-2 | TRBV6-6
CSVEALTGDAGGYTF | 15 | medium-sized | TRBJ1-2 | TRBV29-1
CSVLLATGELFF | 12 | NA | TRBJ2-2 | TRBV29-1
CASSSGSAGELFF | 13 | NA | TRBJ2-2 | TRBV6-2/TRBV6-3
CSARDSLARLSSYNEQFF | 18 | NA | TRBJ2-1 | TRBV20-1
CSANRGVRENEQFF | 14 | medium-sized | TRBJ2-1 | TRBV20-1
CSVEPRATSSSYNEQFF | 17 | NA | TRBJ2-1 | TRBV29-1
CASSPGTNEQFF | 12 | NA | TRBJ2-1 | TRBV7-6
CARNRGSGNTIYF | 13 | NA | TRBJ1-3 | TRBV21-1
CASSLRGGTDSYEQYF | 16 | medium-sized | TRBJ2-7 | TRBV28
CASSELGGRYEQYF | 14 | NA | TRBJ2-7 | TRBV10-2
CATATNTEAFF | 11 | medium-sized | TRBJ1-1 | TRBV2
CASRPWDRVTEAFF | 14 | medium-sized | TRBJ1-1 | TRBV7-9
CSVEGGVRDIQYF | 13 | medium-sized | TRBJ2-4 | TRBV29-1
CASSQTGTSDYEQYF | 15 | NA | TRBJ2-7 | TRBV4-2
CASSQDSGLGQPQHF | 15 | medium-sized | TRBJ1-5 | TRBV4-2
CASSLKVSEAFF | 12 | NA | TRBJ1-1 | TRBV13
CASSSGTELNYGYTF | 15 | NA | TRBJ1-2 | TRBV5-1
CASSSRDGLYGYTF | 14 | NA | TRBJ1-2 | TRBV21-1
CASFSRTASTDTQYF | 15 | NA | TRBJ2-3 | TRBV2
CASRRANYNEQFF | 13 | medium-sized | TRBJ2-1 | TRBV11-3
CSVSTGYLDTEAFF | 14 | medium-sized | TRBJ1-1 | TRBV29-1
CASSQTLQGSSYEQYF | 16 | NA | TRBJ2-7 | TRBV3-1
CSVWGDSGNTIYF | 13 | NA | TRBJ1-3 | TRBV29-1
CASSILAGGPNEQFF | 15 | NA | TRBJ2-1 | TRBV7-9
CSVVTGTYGYTF | 12 | NA | TRBJ1-2 | TRBV29-1
CASSPQGGLAGGSSYNEQFF | 20 | NA | TRBJ2-1 | TRBV2
CASSQVLSGDTQYF | 14 | medium-sized | TRBJ2-3 | TRBV4-1
CSARAPGGTYEQYF | 14 | NA | TRBJ2-7 | TRBV20-1
CASAGAGSLDF | 11 | NA | TRBJ2-3 | TRBV7-9
CSTILAGGEQFF | 12 | medium-sized | TRBJ2-1 | TRBV29-1
CASSETAEAFF | 11 | NA | TRBJ1-1 | TRBV25-1
CAISKVEPNTEAFF | 14 | medium-sized | TRBJ1-1 | TRBV10-3
CASNQGASTEAFF | 13 | medium-sized | TRBJ1-1 | TRBV6-2/TRBV6-3
CASSAGTPIYGYTF | 14 | medium-sized | TRBJ1-2 | TRBV7-9
CASRTTSPTGGRGANVLTF | 19 | medium-sized | TRBJ2-6 | TRBV12-3/TRBV12-4
CASSRDSQETQYF | 13 | NA | TRBJ2-5 | TRBV13
CASSQQSKDQYF | 12 | NA | TRBJ2-4 | TRBV3-1
CASSDSGQGFGYGYTF | 16 | NA | TRBJ1-2 | TRBV25-1
CSVETRPETQYF | 12 | NA | TRBJ2-5 | TRBV29-1
CSVSGEGEDITGYTF | 15 | medium-sized | TRBJ1-2 | TRBV29-1
CASSKGGDSYPELGEKLFF | 19 | NA | TRBJ1-4 | TRBV11-2
CASRNVGLAGGQTQYF | 16 | NA | TRBJ2-5 | TRBV5-4
CASSESRSLSPRPGGPFNEQFF | 22 | NA | TRBJ2-1 | TRBV10-1
CASSQDLGYGTYYEQYF | 17 | NA | TRBJ2-7 | TRBV3-1
CSVADSPNYGYTF | 13 | NA | TRBJ1-2 | TRBV29-1
CASSPRPGEGNTQYF | 15 | NA | TRBJ2-3 | TRBV18